This TCR beta chain comes out of a study of blood T cell repertoires in COVID-19. The overall study: Acute-phase and convalescent COVID-19 samples originated in the United States, Italy and Spain.

Some clones are missing from TCRdb's copy, which holds only in-frame ones; the method was immunoSEQ multiplex PCR. The data contain about 150,000 clones, 87% of them singletons. The CDR3 sequence is 15 residues long. V lost 2 bases to trimming and J lost 0 bases, with 8 bases between them. Germline lookup yields CDR1 SGHAT and CDR2 FQNNGV. The material sequenced was peripheral blood. The chain is built from TRBV11-2 and TRBJ2-1; TRBD2 is a possible D gene (5 bases). This TCR was recovered from a woman aged 45-65 years with acute or convalescent COVID-19. CDR3 sequence reads: CASSLRGSSYNEQFF. In DNA form, the CDR3 reads TGTGCCAGCAGCTTACGGGGTAGCTCCTACAATGAGCAGTTCTTC.